Following are 13 T cell receptor beta chains from one sample sequenced in a study of cytomegalovirus exposure and HLA in healthy donors. Primers included in the PCR were 60 Vbeta and 13 Jbeta primers. The data were produced by immunoSEQ multiplex PCR, yet TCRdb's version contains in-frame clones alone and is incomplete. The sample includes more than 140,000 clones, roughly four fifths seen only once; the top ten take about 3.2%. Sequenced: PBMCs. These receptor sequences come from a man aged 18-30 years in good health and CMV-seropositive.

The chain employs TRBV27 and TRBJ2-1; 7 nucleotides line up with TRBD2. Per the germline V gene, CDR1 is MNHEY and CDR2 is SMNVEV (reference sequence). There are 15 residues in the CDR3. J gave up 7 bases and V 2 bases, and 8 bases lay outside the gene matches. CDR3 amino acids: CASSLRWGSGNEQFF. CDR3 bases: TGTGCCAGCAGTTTAAGATGGGGTAGCGGGAATGAGCAGTTCTTC.

This rearrangement joins TRBV11-3 to TRBJ2-1; TRBD1 matches at 9 bases. This CDR3 comprises 15 residues. Germline V gene data show CDR1 as SGHNT and CDR2 as YENEEA. J lost 0 bases, V lost 3 bases, and 0 bases had no gene match. The CDR3 protein is CASSLGQGSYNEQFF. In DNA, the CDR3 is TGTGCCAGCAGCTTGGGACAGGGCTCCTACAATGAGCAGTTCTTC.

This clone was seen a few times. This sequence joins TRBV28 and TRBJ2-3; possibly TRBD2 for D (6 bases). This CDR3 contains 13 residues. The germline CDR1 and CDR2 sequences are MDHEN and SYDVKM. V lost 3 bases to trimming and J lost 6 bases, with 10 bases between them. For the CDR3, the DNA is TGTGCCAGCAGTTTCCGGGAGAGGGATACGCAGTATTTT. It codes for CASSFRERDTQYF.

This rearrangement joins TRBV2 to TRBJ2-7, with a possible D match to TRBD2 (5 bases). CDR1 is SNHLY, CDR2 FYNNEI, per germline. CDR3 length: 12 amino acids. Trimming took 6 bases from V and 6 from J, leaving 12 bases between them. The DNA for the CDR3 is TGTGCCAGCAGGGGAGTTGAGGGCGAGCAGTACTTC. Amino acids: CASRGVEGEQYF.

CDR3 loop: CASFAGRVDQPQHF. The CDR3 region has the DNA TGTGCCTCTTTCGCTGGCAGGGTAGATCAGCCCCAGCATTTT. The rearrangement uses TRBV19 and TRBJ1-5; a weak D match, TRBD1 (5 bases). In germline, CDR1 is LNHDA, CDR2 SQIVND (reference sequence). Deletions cut 11 bases from V and 5 bases from J, with 19 bases between. This CDR3 region has 14 residues.

The CDR3 DNA follows: TGTGCCACCAGCAAGGCAGGGGGAGGTGAAAAACTGTTTTTT. The encoded protein is CATSKAGGGEKLFF. The V call is TRBV15, the J call TRBJ1-4, with TRBD1 matching over 7 bases. The CDR3 covers 14 residues. The V gene's germline CDR1 is LNHNV and CDR2 YYDKDF (reference sequence). Germline trimming cut 4 bases from V and 7 bases from J; bases unmatched to any gene: 6.

This clone was seen only once. This chain joins TRBV25-1 and TRBJ2-4; D not certain. V was shortened by 10 bases and J by 5 bases, with 9 bases between the two germline ends. There are 11 residues in the CDR3. From germline, CDR1 is MGHDK and CDR2 SYGVNS. Written as DNA, the CDR3 is TGTGCCACCCGAGGTGAAAACATTCAGTACTTC. It specifies CATRGENIQYF. The whole variable domain, remainder taken from reference TRBV25-1 and TRBJ2-4, is EADIYQTPRYLVIGTGKKITLECSQTMGHDKMYWYQQDPGMELHLIHYSYGVNSTEKGDLSSESTVSRIRTEHFPLTLESARPSHTSQYLCATRGENIQYFGAGTRLSVL.

J is TRBJ1-2 and V is TRBV19, with 8 bases fitting TRBD1. The germline V gene encodes CDR1 LNHDA and CDR2 SQIVND (reference sequence). The CDR3 covers 14 residues. V lost 5 bases and J lost 8; bases outside the gene matches: 10. The CDR3 region is CASSSQGADGGYTF. DNA for the CDR3: TGTGCCAGTAGTTCGCAGGGGGCAGACGGAGGCTACACCTTC.

This chain connects TRBV21-1 to TRBJ2-7; TRBD2 was called by the table and not checked on the DNA. TRBV21-1 is classified as a pseudogene. The CDR3 has 15 amino acids. CDR3 sequence reads: CASSKEGRTGDEQYF. CDR3 DNA: TGTGCCAGCAGCAAAGAGGGCCGGACTGGGGACGAGCAGTACTTC.

The V call is TRBV27, the J call TRBJ1-2, with a weak D call TRBD1 (5 bases). This CDR3 is built from 13 residues. V was shortened by 2 bases and J by 3 bases, with 7 bases between the two germline ends. The germline V gene encodes CDR1 MNHEY and CDR2 SMNVEV (reference sequence). The CDR3 reads CASSLGAHYGYTF. CDR3 DNA sequence: TGTGCCAGCAGTTTAGGGGCTCACTATGGCTACACCTTC.

The chain has TRBV27 and TRBJ2-7; possibly TRBD2 for D (6 bases). Germline V gene sequence: CDR1 MNHEY, CDR2 SMNVEV (reference sequence). The V and J ends lost 0 bases and 2 bases respectively, with 11 bases between them. CDR3 length: 15 amino acids. CDR3 DNA sequence: TGTGCCAGCAGTTTATCCTCGGGACTTGCCTACGAGCAGTACTTC. Translating gives CASSLSSGLAYEQYF.

CDR3 loop: CASNYARDTQYF. CDR3 DNA sequence: TGTGCCAGCAATTATGCCCGGGATACGCAGTATTTT. The rearrangement links TRBV28 to TRBJ2-3; D gene ambiguous. Per the germline V gene, CDR1 is MDHEN and CDR2 is SYDVKM. CDR3 length: 12 residues. With 7 bases removed from V and 6 bases from J, the gap between germline ends came to 11 bases.

The chain uses TRBV19 and TRBJ1-2, with a tentative D call TRBD1 (5 bases). Trimming removed 6 bases from V and 1 base from J, with 15 bases in between. This CDR3 spans 15 amino acids. The germline V gene has CDR1 LNHDA and CDR2 SQIVND (reference sequence). The CDR3 region is CASRSAGRNNYGYTF. Written as DNA, the CDR3 is TGTGCCAGTAGGTCCGCGGGACGAAATAACTATGGCTACACCTTC. The variable domain in full, with the rest retrieved from reference TRBV19 and TRBJ1-2, is DGGITQSPKYLFRKEGQNVTLSCEQNLNHDAMYWYRQDPGQGLRLIYYSQIVNDFQKGDIAEGYSVSREKKESFPLTVTSAQKNPTAFYLCASRSAGRNNYGYTFGSGTRLTVV.